This TCR beta chain emerged from a study of OX40 agonist ivuxolimab in advanced cancers. A note on the overall study: The costimulatory receptor OX40 (CD134) was targeted by ivuxolimab, a fully human IgG2 agonistic monoclonal antibody. Intravenous ivuxolimab was administered to patients every 2 weeks at six dose levels: 0.01, 0.1, 0.3, 1.5, 3 and 10 mg/kg. The purpose of peripheral TCRbeta sequencing was to test whether ivuxolimab changed TCR sequence diversity and led to clonal T-cell expansion. Prior anti-PD-1, anti-PD-L1 or anti-CTLA-4 therapy was permitted, and checkpoint inhibitors had been received by more than 35% of dose-escalation patients. The monotherapy dose-escalation portion (N = 52 patients) of the phase I ivuxolimab trial is reported in the paper. Partial responses occurred in three dose-escalation patients, of whom one had hepatocellular carcinoma and two had cutaneous melanoma. Of the roughly 52 patients in dose escalation, about 20 had hepatocellular carcinoma, some 15 had melanoma, 9 had renal cell carcinoma and 9 had head and neck cancer. A male proportion of around 80% and a mean age of around 60 years, ranging from roughly 23 to 80, were recorded for the dose-escalation cohort. General conclusions and limits of the study: The antigen specificity of the peripheral T cells that underwent clonal expansion was not determined. In partial responders in the 0.1-3.0 mg/kg groups, normalized peripheral clonal expansion was found to be among the lowest, especially among CD8+ T cells. After ivuxolimab, expanded clones were on average more numerous among CD8+ T cells than among CD4+ T cells. Low levels of normalized T-cell clonal expansion were also seen in some patients who did not respond. At doses of 0.1 to 3.0 mg/kg, clonal expansion of both CD4+ and CD8+ blood T cells was observed from baseline to week 6.

To sequence the TCRbeta CDR3 region, genomic DNA was isolated from the sorted cells. The immunoSEQ Assay was used for sequencing of TCRbeta CDR3 regions. The source is immuneACCESS, and TCRdb retained only in-frame sequences with V and J called. Part of the clones is not carried over; for the studies checked, unresolved V genes explain less than half of this, and the remainder is unexplained. The sample includes over 15,000 clones, with around 88% observed a single time. The ten largest clones take up 3.9% of the sample. Trimming costs V 6 bases and J 5 bases, and their ends lie 16 bases apart. The germline V gene (reference sequence) yields MNHNY for CDR1 and SVGAGI for CDR2. Counted from cysteine to phenylalanine, this CDR3 has 14 amino acids. Just CDR3 DNA is preserved here, 42 bases in frame from base 1. The trial excluded patients who had a history of autoimmune disease or who were on systemic immunosuppression. Peripheral blood for TCR sequencing was collected from all dose cohorts at baseline, on cycle 4 day 1, and on cycle 7 day 1. Samples came from an open-label, multicenter, first-in-human phase I dose-escalation trial of ivuxolimab. Adults with locally advanced or metastatic melanoma, renal cell, hepatocellular, or head and neck squamous cell carcinoma were enrolled in the trial. Before TCR sequencing, CD4+ and CD8+ T cells were separately sorted from peripheral blood.

Of note for this clone: Its cognate antigen has yet to be identified. No much larger clone is present one base from it, and per-base qualities are unavailable.

This receptor was taken from an adult with an advanced solid tumor such as melanoma, head and neck, liver or kidney cancer. Here the chain combines TRBV6-6 and TRBJ2-5, with an unclear D gene assignment. The sequenced sample was CD4+ or CD8+ T cells sorted from blood, obtained in a trial of the OX40 agonist ivuxolimab. The CDR3 region: CASRIGLDGETQYF. The DNA sequence reads TGTGCCAGCAGAATCGGGTTAGACGGGGAGACCCAGTACTTC.